In its sample, the clone carrying this T cell receptor beta chain was seen many times. Its cognate antigen is unknown. The hyperthyroidism patients had all been newly diagnosed, and their disease duration was under 2 months. Their ages ranged from 18 to 65 years. Fresh peripheral blood, 9.5 to 10 ml of it, supplied the PBMCs. The sample is drawn from a study of T cells in Graves' hyperthyroidism and ophthalmopathy. Findings of the study overall: Researchers found most expanded thyroid clonotypes above 0.001 in blood as well.

In germline, CDR1 is SGHAT, CDR2 FQNNGV. This CDR3 is built from 15 residues. V shed 0 bases and J shed 6 bases, with 14 bases lying between them. TCR beta CDR3 regions were amplified from RNA. In the first-round RT-PCR of the TCR CDR3, the HTBI primer set was used. TCRdb re-analysed the multiplex PCR reads in MiXCR, keeping a single row per CDR3 protein. The data contain a few hundred thousand distinct CDR3 sequences, roughly 13% of them seen just once; the ten biggest clones take up 5.3%. The clonotype originates from a woman aged 18-35 years with Graves' hyperthyroidism. The chain carries TRBV11-2 and TRBJ1-2; D is undetermined. Source material: blood. The CDR3 is CASSLEPAPRHGYTF. The DNA of the CDR3 is TGTGCCAGCAGCTTAGAGCCGGCGCCGAGACATGGCTACACCTTC.